One sample yielded the 28 T cell receptor beta chains listed below, sequenced in a study of radiation and T cells in renal cell carcinoma. Assay: immunoSEQ multiplex PCR; the TCRdb copy retains only in-frame clones and omits some. The sample carries just under 80,000 clones, approximately 86% recorded once. Time point meaning: blood 2 weeks post-SBRT. The sample's treatment: 15 Gy SBRT to primary tumor, nephrectomy 4 weeks later. The sequencing here drew on blood, taken from a patient whose treatment included radiotherapy and nephrectomy. The source of these receptors is a woman in her forties or fifties with renal cell carcinoma.

CDR3 amino acids: CASSADWVLSEQYF. As DNA, the CDR3 is TGTGCCAGTAGTGCGGACTGGGTCTTGAGCGAGCAGTACTTC. This chain connects TRBV19 to TRBJ2-7, with D possibly matching TRBD2 (5 bases). Germline V gene data show CDR1 as LNHDA and CDR2 as SQIVND (reference sequence). This CDR3 has 14 residues. The V and J ends lost 5 bases and 6 bases respectively, with 17 bases between them. The complete variable domain, with remaining parts taken from reference TRBV19 and TRBJ2-7, reads DGGITQSPKYLFRKEGQNVTLSCEQNLNHDAMYWYRQDPGQGLRLIYYSQIVNDFQKGDIAEGYSVSREKKESFPLTVTSAQKNPTAFYLCASSADWVLSEQYFGPGTRLTVT.

The chain employs TRBV7-6 and TRBJ2-7, with TRBD2 matching 7 bases. The CDR3 sequence is 16 residues long. Germline V gene data show CDR1 as SGHVS and CDR2 as FNYEAQ. Trimming cost V 0 bases and J 4 bases; bases outside gene matches: 9. CDR3 region: CASSLARASGLYEQYF. CDR3 bases: TGTGCCAGCAGCTTAGCTCGGGCTAGCGGACTATACGAGCAGTACTTC.

With respect to this clone: One end of the junction fails to match germline, which may point to a read error. The CDR3 protein is CASSQVGPQDF. The DNA for the CDR3 is TGTGCCAGCAGCCAAGTTGGGCCCCAAGACTTC. The rearrangement uses TRBV14 and TRBJ2-7; D gene ambiguous. The CDR3 contains 11 residues. The V gene's germline CDR1 is SGHDN and CDR2 FVKESK.

The CDR3 sequence: CASSYDRQAQETQYF. The CDR3 region has the DNA TGTGCCAGCAGTTACGACCGACAGGCCCAAGAGACCCAGTACTTC. This rearrangement joins TRBV6-5 to TRBJ2-5, with TRBD1 as a possible D gene (6 bases). Looked up from germline, CDR1 is MNHEY and CDR2 is SVGAGI. CDR3 size: 15 residues. V lost 2 bases to trimming and J lost 1 base, with 11 bases between them.

This clone has just a few counts. The V and J genes are TRBV29-1 and TRBJ1-5; D uncertain. Germline V lookup: CDR1 SQVTM, CDR2 ANQGSEA. The CDR3 runs to 10 residues. The DNA of the CDR3 is TGCCAGCCTATCAATCAGCCCCAGCATTTT. Its translation: CQPINQPQHF.

In its sample, this clone was seen many times. This chain uses TRBV5-1 with TRBJ1-1; D is undetermined. The germline V and J ends were trimmed by 4 bases and 3 bases, with 10 bases remaining between them. Germline loops: CDR1 SGHRS, CDR2 YFSETQ. CDR3 size: 13 residues. The CDR3 protein is CASSPGRDTEAFF. As DNA, the CDR3 is TGCGCCAGCAGCCCGGGGAGGGACACTGAAGCTTTCTTT.

V gene TRBV11-2 combines with J gene TRBJ2-2; D is unresolved. There are 14 residues in the CDR3. CDR1 and CDR2 (germline): SGHAT, FQNNGV. Trimming left V 5 bases short and J 0 bases short, with 7 bases between. The CDR3 DNA sequence: TGTGCCAGCAGCCTTCTAGCGAACACCGGGGAGCTGTTTTTT. It codes for CASSLLANTGELFF.

The chain links TRBV15 to TRBJ1-5; TRBD1 might be the D (5 bases). Germline CDR1 reads LNHNV; CDR2 reads YYDKDF (reference sequence). Trimming stripped 0 bases from V and 7 bases from J, with 10 bases between. This CDR3 has 14 residues. CDR3 in DNA: TGTGCCACCAGCAGAGACGAAGGGGACCAGCCCCAGCATTTT. Translated, it gives CATSRDEGDQPQHF.

V gene TRBV5-6 combines with J gene TRBJ1-2; the D gene is possibly TRBD1 (5 bases). The V and J ends lost 4 bases and 1 base respectively, with 20 bases between them. This CDR3 comprises 17 residues. Germline V gene sequence: CDR1 SGHDT, CDR2 YYEEEE. This chain's CDR3 is CASSPGRTSGDNYGYTF. DNA of the CDR3: TGTGCCAGCAGCCCAGGGCGTACCAGCGGGGATAACTATGGCTACACCTTC.

This clone appeared a few times. V and J are TRBV28 and TRBJ1-4; D ambiguous. The CDR3 covers 14 residues. V lost 7 bases and J 3 bases, leaving 12 bases between the germline ends. CDR1 is MDHEN and CDR2 is SYDVKM in the germline V gene. The CDR3 is CASKPGGSNEKLFF. The CDR3 bases are TGTGCCAGCAAACCGGGAGGGTCTAATGAAAAACTGTTTTTT.

The V and J genes are TRBV7-8 and TRBJ2-1, with 10 nucleotides matching TRBD2. Losses at the gene ends were 5 bases for V and 5 bases for J; bases not matched to a gene: 6. This CDR3 comprises 15 residues. Germline assignment: CDR1 SGHVS and CDR2 FQNEAQ. The DNA for the CDR3 is TGTGCCAGCAGCCGTAGCGGGGGGCAAAACAATGAGCAGTTCTTC. This translates into CASSRSGGQNNEQFF.

V usage is TRBV9 and J usage is TRBJ2-2, with 10 positions matching TRBD2. The ends lost 1 base at V and 7 bases at J; junction bases unmatched: 13. CDR3 size: 18 residues. CDR1 is SGDLS, CDR2 YYNGEE, per germline. The CDR3 sequence is CASSVSGLAGVDIGELFF. In nucleotides, the CDR3 is TGTGCCAGCAGCGTATCGGGGCTAGCGGGGGTTGATATCGGGGAGCTGTTTTTT. Full variable domain (missing parts from reference TRBV9 and TRBJ2-2): DSGVTQTPKHLITATGQRVTLRCSPRSGDLSVYWYQQSLDQGLQFLIQYYNGEERAKGNILERFSAQQFPDLHSELNLSSLELGDSALYFCASSVSGLAGVDIGELFFGEGSRLTVL.

The chain uses TRBV7-8 and TRBJ2-7; 10 bases agree with TRBD2. V shed 5 bases and J 2 bases; nucleotides not matched to a gene: 6. Germline loops: CDR1 SGHVS, CDR2 FQNEAQ. The CDR3 spans 15 residues. This CDR3 is CASSPRTSGTYEQYF. CDR3 DNA sequence: TGTGCCAGCAGCCCGCGGACTAGCGGCACCTACGAGCAGTACTTC.

The J gene is TRBJ2-7, the V gene TRBV7-2; 9 nucleotides match TRBD2. V shed 5 bases, J shed 2 bases, and the junction held 10 bases outside the gene matches. The germline V gene encodes CDR1 SGHTA and CDR2 FQGNSA. The CDR3 is 16 residues long. Here the CDR3 DNA reads TGTGCCAGCAGCCCCCGGGGTAGCGGGGGCCCCTACGAGCAGTACTTC. Translation gives CASSPRGSGGPYEQYF.

This clone was counted between two and nine times. The chain carries TRBV2 and TRBJ1-1, with D tentatively TRBD1 (6 bases). Trimming removed 3 bases from V and 2 bases from J, with 10 bases in between. Germline V lookup: CDR1 SNHLY, CDR2 FYNNEI. The CDR3 totals 14 residues. CDR3 loop: CASSEAGVNTEAFF. CDR3 coding DNA: TGTGCCAGCAGTGAGGCAGGGGTAAACACTGAAGCTTTCTTT.

The count of this clone is one. The V and J genes are TRBV9 and TRBJ2-7; no clear D. The length of the CDR3 is 14 residues. From germline, CDR1 is SGDLS and CDR2 YYNGEE. V gave up 0 bases and J gave up 0 bases, with 7 bases separating them. In nucleotides, the CDR3 is TGTGCCAGCAGCGTAGAGAGTTACTCCTACGAGCAGTACTTC. This codes for CASSVESYSYEQYF.

Concerning this clone itself: Mismatch with germline at one junction end may stem from a read error. This chain connects TRBV4-1 to TRBJ1-5; the match to TRBD1 covers 7 bases. The germline CDR1 and CDR2 sequences are MGHRA and YSYEKL. The CDR3 is made up of 14 amino acids. This CDR3 is CASSKDRGNQPQHF. The CDR3 DNA follows: TGCGCCAGCAGCAAAGACAGGGGCAATCAGCCCCAGCATTTT.

This chain links TRBV18 with TRBJ2-2, with 9 positions matching TRBD1. The V gene's germline CDR1 is KGHSH and CDR2 LQKENI. The CDR3 has 16 amino acids. V lost 4 bases, J lost 3 bases, and 6 bases stayed unmatched. CDR3 DNA sequence: TGTGCCAGCTCACGCAGACAGGGGGGATACACCGGGGAGCTGTTTTTT. This encodes CASSRRQGGYTGELFF.

The genes are TRBV28 and TRBJ1-3; D unresolved. V was trimmed by 3 bases and J by 2 bases, leaving 14 bases between them. This CDR3 is 16 amino acids long. Germline lookup yields CDR1 MDHEN and CDR2 SYDVKM. The CDR3 DNA reads as TGTGCCAGCAGTTTTCCCCAGCGGGAACCTGGAAACACCATATATTTT. Translated: CASSFPQREPGNTIYF.

CDR3: CASSVGTAPREQFF. DNA of the CDR3: TGTGCCAGCAGCGTCGGGACAGCGCCCCGGGAGCAGTTCTTC. The V gene is TRBV25-1, the J gene TRBJ2-1; 7 nucleotides align to TRBD1. The CDR3 covers 14 residues. V dropped 6 bases and J dropped 10; count of bases not matched to a gene: 12. Germline V gene lookup returns CDR1 MGHDK and CDR2 SYGVNS.

The chain recombines TRBV9 with TRBJ2-7; D gene uncertain. Trimming pared 4 bases from V and 1 base from J, leaving 15 bases between. In germline, CDR1 is SGDLS, CDR2 YYNGEE. This CDR3 comprises 15 residues. The CDR3 region is CASSSQWAASYEQYF. In DNA form, the CDR3 reads TGTGCCAGCAGCAGCCAGTGGGCCGCATCCTACGAGCAGTACTTC.

The chain employs TRBV11-2 and TRBJ2-5; 9 nucleotides line up with TRBD1. Germline lookup yields CDR1 SGHAT and CDR2 FQNNGV. This CDR3 contains 15 residues. The V and J ends lost 5 bases and 4 bases, in that order; junction bases with no gene match: 8. CDR3 region: CASSQNRGLGETQYF. In DNA, the CDR3 is TGTGCCAGCAGCCAAAACAGGGGGCTAGGAGAGACCCAGTACTTC.

The genes are TRBV5-4 and TRBJ2-5; D uncertain. The length of the CDR3 is 14 residues. The V gene lost 3 bases and the J gene lost 2 bases, with 11 bases spanning the gap. Germline V gene lookup returns CDR1 SGHNT and CDR2 YYREEE (reference sequence). CDR3 sequence reads: CASSSRTEQETQYF. In DNA, the CDR3 is TGTGCCAGCAGCTCACGGACGGAACAAGAGACCCAGTACTTC.

This rearrangement joins TRBV27 to TRBJ2-2; tentative D call: TRBD2 (6 bases). This CDR3 spans 13 amino acids. The V gene's germline CDR1 is MNHEY and CDR2 SMNVEV (reference sequence). Trimming stripped 7 bases from V and 1 base from J, with 7 bases between. Here the CDR3 reads CASMRENTGELFF. The CDR3 coding sequence is TGTGCCAGCATGCGGGAGAACACCGGGGAGCTGTTTTTT.

This chain uses TRBV5-4 with TRBJ2-3; D gene ambiguous. V dropped 2 bases and J dropped 3 bases, with 10 bases sitting between them. CDR1 is SGHNT, CDR2 YYREEE, per germline (reference sequence). This CDR3 spans 14 amino acids. The CDR3 region is CASSLGPGTDTQYF. CDR3 DNA: TGTGCCAGCAGCTTAGGCCCAGGAACAGATACGCAGTATTTT.

The chain has TRBV19 and TRBJ1-5; unclear D gene. Germline V gene lookup returns CDR1 LNHDA and CDR2 SQIVND (reference sequence). V dropped 5 bases and J dropped 6 bases, with 17 bases sitting between them. CDR3 size: 15 residues. CDR3 region: CASSAQPLAGQPQHF. Here the CDR3 DNA reads TGTGCCAGTAGTGCGCAACCTTTAGCAGGTCAGCCCCAGCATTTT.

The rearrangement joins TRBV5-4 to TRBJ2-3, with 7 positions matching TRBD1. The CDR3 runs 14 residues. Germline V gives CDR1 SGHNT, CDR2 YYREEE (reference sequence). After removal of 4 bases from V and 2 bases from J, the junction contained 4 bases not matched to a gene. The CDR3 DNA is TGTGCCAGCAGCACCGGGACAGACACAGATACGCAGTATTTT. Protein product: CASSTGTDTDTQYF.

A few counts support this clone. The chain couples TRBV11-2 to TRBJ1-5; D is unresolved. Trimming took 6 bases from V and 7 from J, leaving 16 bases between them. Germline V gives CDR1 SGHAT, CDR2 FQNNGV. The CDR3 contains 14 residues. Here the CDR3 reads CASSFNSRGQPQHF. Here the CDR3 DNA reads TGTGCCAGCAGTTTTAACAGCCGTGGCCAGCCCCAGCATTTT.